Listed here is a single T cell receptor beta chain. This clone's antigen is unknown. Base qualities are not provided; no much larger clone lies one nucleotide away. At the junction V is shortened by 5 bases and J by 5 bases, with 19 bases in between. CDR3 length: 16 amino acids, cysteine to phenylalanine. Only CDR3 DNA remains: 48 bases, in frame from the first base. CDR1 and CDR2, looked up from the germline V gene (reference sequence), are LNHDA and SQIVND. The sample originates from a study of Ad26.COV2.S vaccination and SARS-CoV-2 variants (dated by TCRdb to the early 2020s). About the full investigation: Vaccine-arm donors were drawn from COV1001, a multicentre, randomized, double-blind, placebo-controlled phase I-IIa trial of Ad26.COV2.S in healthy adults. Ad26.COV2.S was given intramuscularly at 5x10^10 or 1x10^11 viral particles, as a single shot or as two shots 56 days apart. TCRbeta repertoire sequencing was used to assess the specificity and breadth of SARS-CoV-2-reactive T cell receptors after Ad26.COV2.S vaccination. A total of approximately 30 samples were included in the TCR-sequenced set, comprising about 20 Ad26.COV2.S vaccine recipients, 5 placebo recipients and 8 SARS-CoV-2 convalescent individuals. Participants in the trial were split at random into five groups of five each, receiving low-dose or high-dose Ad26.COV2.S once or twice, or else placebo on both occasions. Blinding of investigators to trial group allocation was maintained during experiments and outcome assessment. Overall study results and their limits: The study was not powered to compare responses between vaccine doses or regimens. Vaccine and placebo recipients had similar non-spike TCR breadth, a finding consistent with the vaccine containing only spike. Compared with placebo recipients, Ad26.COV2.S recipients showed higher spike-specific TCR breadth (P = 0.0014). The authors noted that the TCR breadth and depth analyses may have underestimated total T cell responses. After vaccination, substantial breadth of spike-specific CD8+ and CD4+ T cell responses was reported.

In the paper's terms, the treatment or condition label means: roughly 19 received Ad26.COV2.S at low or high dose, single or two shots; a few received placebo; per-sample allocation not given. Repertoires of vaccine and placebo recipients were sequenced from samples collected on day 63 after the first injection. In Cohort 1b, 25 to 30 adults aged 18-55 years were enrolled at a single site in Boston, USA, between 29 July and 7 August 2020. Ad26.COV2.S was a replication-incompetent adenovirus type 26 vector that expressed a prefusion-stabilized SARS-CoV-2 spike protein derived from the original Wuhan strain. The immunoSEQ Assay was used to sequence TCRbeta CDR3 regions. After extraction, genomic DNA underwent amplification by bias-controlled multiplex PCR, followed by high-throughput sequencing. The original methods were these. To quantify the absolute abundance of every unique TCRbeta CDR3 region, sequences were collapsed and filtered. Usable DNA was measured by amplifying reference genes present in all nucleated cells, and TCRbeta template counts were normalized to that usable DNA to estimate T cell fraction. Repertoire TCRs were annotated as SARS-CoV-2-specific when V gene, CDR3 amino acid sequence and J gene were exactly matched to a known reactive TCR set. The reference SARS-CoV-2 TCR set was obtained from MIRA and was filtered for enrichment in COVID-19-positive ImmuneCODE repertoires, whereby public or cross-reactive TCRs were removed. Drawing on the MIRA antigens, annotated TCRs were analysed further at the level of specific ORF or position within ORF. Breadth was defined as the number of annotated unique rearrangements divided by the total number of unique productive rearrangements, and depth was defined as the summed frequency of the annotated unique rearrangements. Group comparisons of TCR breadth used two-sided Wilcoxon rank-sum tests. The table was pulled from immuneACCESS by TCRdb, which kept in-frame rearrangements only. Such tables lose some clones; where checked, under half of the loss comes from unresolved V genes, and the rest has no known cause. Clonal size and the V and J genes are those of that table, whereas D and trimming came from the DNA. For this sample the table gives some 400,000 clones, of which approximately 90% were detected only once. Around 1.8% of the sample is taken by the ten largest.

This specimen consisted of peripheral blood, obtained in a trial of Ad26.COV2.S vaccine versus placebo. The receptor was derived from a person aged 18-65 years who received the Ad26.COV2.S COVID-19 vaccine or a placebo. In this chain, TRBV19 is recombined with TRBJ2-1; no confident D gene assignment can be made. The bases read TGTGCCAGTAGTCCCAAAGTGGCCTCGGGCGACAATGAGCAGTTCTTC. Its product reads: CASSPKVASGDNEQFF.